One and the same sample provided the 6 T cell receptor beta chains below, sequenced in a study of blood T cell repertoires in COVID-19. The table came from immunoSEQ multiplex PCR; TCRdb's copy has only in-frame clones and leaves some out. The table includes about 46,000 clones, approximately 85% detected once. Sample: peripheral blood. The receptors shown here come from a woman aged 80 or over with COVID-19, enrolled during active disease.

This clone was recorded once. The chain combines TRBV4-2 with TRBJ2-1; 7 nucleotides agree with TRBD2. Losses at the gene ends were 7 bases for V and 0 bases for J; bases not matched to a gene: 6. The CDR3 totals 15 residues. Germline CDR1 LGHNA, CDR2 YNFKEQ. Here the CDR3 DNA reads TGTGCCAGCAACACAGCGGGAACCTCCTACAATGAGCAGTTCTTC. Its translation: CASNTAGTSYNEQFF.

V gene TRBV28 combines with J gene TRBJ2-4; 7 bases are a match to TRBD2. In germline, CDR1 is MDHEN, CDR2 SYDVKM. With 7 bases clipped from V and 0 bases from J, the junction kept 6 bases outside the gene matches. CDR3 size: 15 residues. CDR3 region: CASTQGGIAKNIQYF. The CDR3 bases are TGTGCCAGCACCCAGGGAGGGATAGCCAAAAACATTCAGTACTTC.

The J gene is TRBJ1-2, the V gene TRBV25-1; 11 bases match TRBD1. The CDR3 spans 14 residues. Germline-derived CDR1 and CDR2 are MGHDK and SYGVNS. The junction had 11 bases not matched to a gene; V was cut back by 7 bases and J by 10 bases. The chain's CDR3 is CASTPSGTGGHYTF. DNA for the CDR3: TGTGCCAGCACCCCATCTGGGACAGGGGGACACTACACCTTC.

The rearrangement links TRBV25-1 to TRBJ2-3; TRBD1 might be the D (6 bases). CDR1 is MGHDK, CDR2 SYGVNS, per germline. The germline V and J ends were trimmed by 3 bases and 0 bases, with 19 bases remaining between them. The CDR3 spans 18 residues. CDR3 residues: CASSEGTGTMNSTDTQYF. For the CDR3, the DNA is TGTGCCAGCAGTGAGGGGACCGGGACAATGAATAGCACAGATACGCAGTATTTT.

The rearrangement uses TRBV11-2 and TRBJ2-7; D ambiguous. Looked up from germline, CDR1 is SGHAT and CDR2 is FQNNGV. The CDR3 sequence is 14 residues long. Trimming took off 3 bases at V and 4 bases at J, with 13 bases between the two ends. For the CDR3, the DNA is TGTGCCAGCAGCTTGAGACTGTTTCCTTACGAGCAGTACTTC. Translated: CASSLRLFPYEQYF. The variable domain in full, completed from reference TRBV11-2 and TRBJ2-7, reads EAGVAQSPRYKIIEKRQSVAFWCNPISGHATLYWYQQILGQGPKLLIQFQNNGVVDDSQLPKDRFSAERLKGVDSTLKIQPAKLEDSAVYLCASSLRLFPYEQYFGPGTRLTVT.

The J gene is TRBJ2-7, the V gene TRBV28; 10 bases line up with TRBD1. Germline assignment: CDR1 MDHEN and CDR2 SYDVKM. J gave up 5 bases and V 5 bases, and 6 bases lay outside the gene matches. CDR3 length equals 14 residues. The CDR3 nucleotides read TGTGCCAGCAGTGTGACAGGGGGCAAGGACGAGCAGTACTTC. It yields the protein CASSVTGGKDEQYF. Based on the CDR3 plus reference TRBV28 and TRBJ2-7, the full variable domain is DVKVTQSSRYLVKRTGEKVFLECVQDMDHENMFWYRQDPGLGLRLIYFSYDVKMKEKGDIPEGYSVSREKKERFSLILESASTNQTSMYLCASSVTGGKDEQYFGPGTRLTVT.